The entry below gives a single T cell receptor (beta chain) sequence along with its context. The CDR3 covers 16 residues. Germline values: CDR1 SGHTS, CDR2 YDEGEE. Trimming took 4 bases from V and 3 from J; bases not matched to a gene: 10. The repertoire was sequenced with immunoSEQ multiplex PCR; TCRdb's copy has only in-frame clones and lacks some. The sample consists of about 14,000 clones, roughly 80% of them appearing once. This sample is part of a study of technical replicates of blood from several donors. The gene calls are TRBV5-8 and TRBJ2-1, with 7 bases that match TRBD2. Specimen: PBMCs. The receptor's source is a human donor in good health. In DNA form, the CDR3 reads TGTGCCAGCAGCGCCTGGGTGGGCGGGAGCTACAATGAGCAGTTCTTC. Translating gives CASSAWVGGSYNEQFF. The full variable domain, in which reference TRBV5-8 and TRBJ2-1 provide the parts outside the CDR3, is EAGVTQSPTHLIKTRGQQATLRCSPISGHTSVYWYQQALGLGLQFLLWYDEGEERNRGNFPPRFSGRQFPNYSSELNVNALELEDSALYLCASSAWVGGSYNEQFFGPGTRLTVL.